This record concerns one TCR beta chain sequence. The sample originates from a study of blood T cell repertoires in COVID-19. Per germline, CDR1 SGDLS and CDR2 YYNGEE. V was pared by 4 bases and J by 8 bases, with 13 bases between. The CDR3 totals 13 residues. Profiling relied on immunoSEQ multiplex PCR, and the TCRdb table lists in-frame clones only, not all of them. The sample has roughly 100,000 clones; 87% are singletons. Sequences were obtained from peripheral blood. The receptor's source is a woman in her twenties or thirties with acute or convalescent COVID-19. The chain couples TRBV9 to TRBJ1-3; a weak D match, TRBD1 (5 bases). DNA of the CDR3: TGTGCCAGCAGCCCACCTATAGGGGACACCATATATTTT. It codes for CASSPPIGDTIYF. The variable domain in full, with the rest retrieved from reference TRBV9 and TRBJ1-3, is DSGVTQTPKHLITATGQRVTLRCSPRSGDLSVYWYQQSLDQGLQFLIQYYNGEERAKGNILERFSAQQFPDLHSELNLSSLELGDSALYFCASSPPIGDTIYFGEGSWLTVV.